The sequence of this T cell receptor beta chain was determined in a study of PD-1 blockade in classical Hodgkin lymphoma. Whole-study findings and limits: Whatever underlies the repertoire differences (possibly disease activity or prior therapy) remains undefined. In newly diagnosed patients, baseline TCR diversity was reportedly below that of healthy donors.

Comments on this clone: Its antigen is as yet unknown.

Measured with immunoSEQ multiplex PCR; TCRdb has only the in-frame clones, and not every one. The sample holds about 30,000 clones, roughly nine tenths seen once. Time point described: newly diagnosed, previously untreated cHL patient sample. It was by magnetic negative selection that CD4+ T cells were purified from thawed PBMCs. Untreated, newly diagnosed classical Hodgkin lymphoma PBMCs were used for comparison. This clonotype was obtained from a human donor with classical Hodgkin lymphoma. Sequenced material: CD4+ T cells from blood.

The CDR3 DNA follows: TGTGCCAGTAGTTTAGCGGGAGGGCCGCAGTATTTT. It translates to CASSLAGGPQYF. The V gene is TRBV19, the J gene TRBJ2-3; 11 bases line up with TRBD2. Germline V CDR1 and CDR2: LNHDA, SQIVND (reference sequence). This CDR3 spans 12 amino acids. The V gene end was trimmed by 5 bases and the J gene end by 10 bases; junction bases not matched to a gene: 2.